These T cell receptor beta chains were read from a single sample in a study of cytomegalovirus exposure and HLA in healthy donors. Assay: immunoSEQ multiplex PCR; the TCRdb copy retains only in-frame clones and omits some. The repertoire holds roughly 140,000 clones, with approximately 91% as singletons. Sequenced sample: PBMCs. Source of these receptors: a woman under 30 in good health and CMV-seropositive. Both conserved end residues are trimmed from each CDR3.

v_call,j_call,cdr3_aa
TRBV11-3,TRBJ2-6,ASSLVASGYLSGANVLT
TRBV30,TRBJ2-1,AWSGGVLRNEQF
TRBV7-9,TRBJ2-3,ASSLTTGADTQY
TRBV4-1,TRBJ1-1,ASSQGKTGVTEAF
TRBV5-4,TRBJ2-1,ASSLREGGNEQF
TRBV6-5,TRBJ2-7,ASRKTEAYEQY
TRBV7-9,TRBJ2-7,ASAGTASYEQY
TRBV19,TRBJ2-1,ASTTYSGRKGNEQF
TRBV6-5,TRBJ1-4,ASSNHRATNEKLF
TRBV5-4,TRBJ1-5,ASSLNPQNQPQH
TRBV7-2,TRBJ2-3,ASSPASGRLTDTQY
TRBV27,TRBJ1-5,ASSPSGTGNQPQH
TRBV10-1,TRBJ2-1,ASSNLRGGGGDEQF
TRBV11-2,TRBJ1-4,ASSLVWGEKLF
TRBV28,TRBJ1-5,ASLNYRDRGQPQH
TRBV4-1,TRBJ2-7,ASSQAPSGVYEQY
TRBV9,TRBJ1-2,ASSVGQGNYGYT
TRBV7-9,TRBJ1-1,ASSLEAGGDTEAF
TRBV7-2,TRBJ1-3,ASNLLTGLGNTIY
TRBV5-6,TRBJ2-1,ASSLLAQTYNEQF
TRBV2,TRBJ2-5,ASSDMASGTGETQY
TRBV30,TRBJ1-1,AWSRQGDTEAF
TRBV25-1,TRBJ1-2,ASTAAGHNYGYT
TRBV5-1,TRBJ1-2,ASSTDAGGYT
TRBV29-1,TRBJ2-3,SVDGSGNTDTQY
TRBV7-2,TRBJ2-7,ASSRRGAKEQY
TRBV28,TRBJ1-3,ASSPLTGRSGNTIY
TRBV4-1,TRBJ1-2,ASSTGQILMHYGYT
TRBV29-1,TRBJ2-7,SVKPGLAGTYEQY
TRBV5-6,TRBJ1-1,ASSPRWGPSNTEAF
TRBV7-8,TRBJ1-1,ASISSTGSTEAF
TRBV28,TRBJ1-2,ASSAGALGRIGYT
TRBV7-9,TRBJ2-7,ASRPITGRPAYEQY
TRBV28,TRBJ2-2,ASNAPAGLGELF
TRBV4-1,TRBJ1-3,ASSQEGAGNTIY
TRBV10-2,TRBJ2-2,ASSLTAGGRTGELF
TRBV6-1,TRBJ1-5,ASSEAQGKQPQH
TRBV7-8,TRBJ1-5,ASRTGFNSNQPQH
TRBV28,TRBJ2-7,ASSFVTKNYEQY
TRBV11-3,TRBJ2-7,ASSFGLAGVVVQY